This TCR beta chain was documented in a study of T cell changes during pregnancy in multiple sclerosis (dated by TCRdb to the late 2010s). Notes on the research overall: The study examined how the T cell repertoire changed over the course of pregnancy in women with multiple sclerosis.

The protocol used for the library was the immunoSEQ multiplex PCR assay. Imported from immuneACCESS, the table was reduced by TCRdb to in-frame sequences with V and J called. These copies leave out some clones; in studies compared against another copy, an unresolved V gene accounts for under half, and the cause of the remainder is not known. The sample table holds around 84,000 clones, of which approximately 95% were seen once. The top ten clonotypes cover more than 0.85% of the sample. Spanning cysteine to phenylalanine, the CDR3 consists of 16 amino acids. Of all the DNA, just the CDR3 is kept, 48 bases in frame from base 1. V is pared back by 4 bases and J by 0 bases, with 13 bases lying between the germline termini. The germline V gene encodes CDR1 SGHAT and CDR2 FQDESV (reference sequence). With regard to this clone: The target of this receptor is not known. No base-level quality is on record; no much larger clone is a single base apart.

This specimen consisted of peripheral blood, obtained in the second trimester of pregnancy. The chain is encoded by TRBV11-1 joined to TRBJ2-1, with no confident D gene call. The receptor was isolated from a female donor in good health, enrolled as a control in a pregnancy study. The CDR3 reads CASSSPRMSSYNEQFF. The DNA is as follows: TGTGCCAGCAGCTCCCCGAGGATGAGCTCCTACAATGAGCAGTTCTTC.